This T cell receptor (beta chain) appears in the sequencing data of a study of blood T cell repertoires in COVID-19. Repertoires were generated with immunoSEQ multiplex PCR, while TCRdb's copy carries only in-frame clones and drops some. The sample shows about 170,000 clones, 83% of them seen only once. This clone was picked up many times. Sequencing was carried out using peripheral blood. The source of this sequence is an elderly woman with acute or convalescent COVID-19.

The CDR3 coding sequence is TGTGCCAGTAGTATTCAGGGGGTGAACACTGAAGCTTTCTTT. Its translation: CASSIQGVNTEAFF. The rearrangement uses TRBV19 and TRBJ1-1; 7 bases line up with TRBD1. The V and J ends lost 3 bases and 0 bases, in that order; junction bases with no gene match: 1. There are 14 residues in the CDR3. The germline V gene has CDR1 LNHDA and CDR2 SQIVND (reference sequence).